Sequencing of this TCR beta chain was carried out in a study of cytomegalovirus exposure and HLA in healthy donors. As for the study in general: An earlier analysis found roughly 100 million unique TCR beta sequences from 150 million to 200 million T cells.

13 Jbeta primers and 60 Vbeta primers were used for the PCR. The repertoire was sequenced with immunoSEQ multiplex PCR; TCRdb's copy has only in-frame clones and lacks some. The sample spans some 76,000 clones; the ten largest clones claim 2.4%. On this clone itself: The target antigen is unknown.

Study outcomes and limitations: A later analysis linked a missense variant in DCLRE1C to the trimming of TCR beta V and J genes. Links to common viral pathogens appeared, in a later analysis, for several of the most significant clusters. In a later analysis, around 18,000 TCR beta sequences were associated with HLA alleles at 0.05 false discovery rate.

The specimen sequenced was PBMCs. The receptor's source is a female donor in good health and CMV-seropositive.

The CDR3, as DNA: TGTGCCAGCAGTAAAGGGCCTGGAGCGAGCACAGATACGCAGTATTTT. Translating it yields CASSKGPGASTDTQYF. J is TRBJ2-3 and V is TRBV6-1; D is unresolved. The V end lost 5 bases, the J end lost 0 bases, and 15 bases lay between the germline ends. Germline V gene sequence: CDR1 MNHNS, CDR2 SASEGT. The CDR3 spans 16 residues.